The T cell receptor beta chain under discussion was sequenced for a study of regulatory T cells in long-lasting Graves disease. For the study at large: Positive TSH receptor antibodies alongside over 5 years of antithyroid drugs were what marked Graves' disease as persistent.

Documented time point: persistent/refractory GD, antithyroid drugs over 5 years with positive TRAb. With RNA extracted from PBMCs as input, the TCR library was made. Peripheral blood, 7.5 to 9 milliliters of it, was drawn into EDTA tubes. Study results and caveats: Among samples with persistent disease, TRBV28, TRBJ1-2 and TRBJ2-5 were favored.

With iRepertoire HTBI primers and Arm-PCR of CDR3 regions, TCR beta libraries were built. A single record per CDR3 protein comes from TCRdb applying MiXCR to the multiplex PCR reads. Found here are a few hundred thousand distinct CDR3 sequences, around 20% of them singletons; the top ten hold 13% to 15%. V was trimmed by 4 bases and J by 2 bases, leaving 8 bases between them. The CDR3 length is 13 residues. The germline gives CDR1 SGDLS, CDR2 YYNGEE. A note on this clonotype: Its antigen remains unidentified.

Sequenced here: peripheral blood mononuclear cells (PBMCs), sampled when the disease was refractory, from a patient treated with antithyroid drugs. This receptor was taken from a female donor with Graves disease. The V gene is TRBV9, the J gene TRBJ2-3; no clear D gene. CDR3 amino acids: CASSTPATDTQYF. DNA of the CDR3: TGTGCCAGCAGCACGCCCGCCACAGATACGCAGTATTTT.